This TCR beta chain originates from a study of cytomegalovirus exposure and HLA in healthy donors. Study-level points and caveats: When a later analysis was performed, an Asian-associated ancestry cluster reportedly had fewer N-insertions than the approximately 680-donor mean. There were some public TCRs occurring in many donors, but most TCR sequences were rare. In all likelihood, a cluster of highly shared sequence variants was a sequencing artifact. The sole available immune exposure information was CMV serostatus.

Germline V gene data show CDR1 as SGHRS and CDR2 as YFSETQ. CDR3 length: 13 amino acids. The germline V and J ends were trimmed by 4 bases and 2 bases, with 10 bases remaining between them. On this clone itself: Its specificity is not known.

Vbeta (60) and Jbeta (13) primers were used in the PCR. TCRdb's table, derived via immunoSEQ multiplex PCR, lists solely in-frame clones and lacks some. The sample lists 95,000 to 150,000 clones; around 75% were seen once. This TCR was sampled from a woman in her 50s in good health and CMV-seropositive. The chain uses TRBV5-1 and TRBJ2-7; a possible D gene is TRBD2 (6 bases). The specimen was PBMCs. CDR3 nucleotides: TGCGCCAGCAGCCCGGGAGAACCCTACGAGCAGTACTTC. It yields the protein CASSPGEPYEQYF.